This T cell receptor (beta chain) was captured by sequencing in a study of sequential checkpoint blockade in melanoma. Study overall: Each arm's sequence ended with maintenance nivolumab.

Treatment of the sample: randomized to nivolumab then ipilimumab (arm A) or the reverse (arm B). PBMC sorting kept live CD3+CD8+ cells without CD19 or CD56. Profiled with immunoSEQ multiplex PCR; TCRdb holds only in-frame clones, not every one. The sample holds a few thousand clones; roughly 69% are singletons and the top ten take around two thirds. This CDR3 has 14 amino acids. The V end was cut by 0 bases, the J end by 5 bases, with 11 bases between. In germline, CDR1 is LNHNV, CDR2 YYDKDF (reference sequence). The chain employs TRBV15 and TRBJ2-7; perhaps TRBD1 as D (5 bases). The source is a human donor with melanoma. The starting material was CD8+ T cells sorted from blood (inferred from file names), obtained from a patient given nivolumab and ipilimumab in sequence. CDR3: CATSRDLGADEQYF. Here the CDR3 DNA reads TGTGCCACCAGCAGAGATTTAGGGGCGGACGAGCAGTACTTC.